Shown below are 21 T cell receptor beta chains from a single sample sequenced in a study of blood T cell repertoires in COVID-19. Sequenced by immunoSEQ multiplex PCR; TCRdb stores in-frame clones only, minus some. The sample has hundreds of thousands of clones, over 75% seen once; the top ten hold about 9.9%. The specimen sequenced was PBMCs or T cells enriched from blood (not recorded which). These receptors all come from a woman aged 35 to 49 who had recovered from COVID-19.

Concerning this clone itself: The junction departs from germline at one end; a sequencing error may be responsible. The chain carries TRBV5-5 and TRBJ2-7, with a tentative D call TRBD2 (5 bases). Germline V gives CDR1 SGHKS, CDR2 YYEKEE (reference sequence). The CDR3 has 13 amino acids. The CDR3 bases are TGTGCCAGCAGCTTGGTCCCCGGGGAAGACAAGGACTTC. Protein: CASSLVPGEDKDF.

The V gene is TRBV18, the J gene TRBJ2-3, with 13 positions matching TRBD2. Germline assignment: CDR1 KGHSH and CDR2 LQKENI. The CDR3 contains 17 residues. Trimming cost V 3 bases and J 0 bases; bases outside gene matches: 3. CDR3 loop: CASSPGLAGSSTDTQYF. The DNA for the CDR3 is TGTGCCAGCTCACCGGGACTAGCGGGGTCTAGCACAGATACGCAGTATTTT.

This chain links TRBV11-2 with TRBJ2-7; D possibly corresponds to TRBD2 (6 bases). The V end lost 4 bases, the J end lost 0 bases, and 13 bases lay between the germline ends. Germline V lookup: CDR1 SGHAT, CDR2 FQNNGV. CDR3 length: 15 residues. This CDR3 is CASSSGEALSYEQYF. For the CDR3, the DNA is TGTGCCAGCAGCTCCGGGGAGGCCCTCTCCTACGAGCAGTACTTC.

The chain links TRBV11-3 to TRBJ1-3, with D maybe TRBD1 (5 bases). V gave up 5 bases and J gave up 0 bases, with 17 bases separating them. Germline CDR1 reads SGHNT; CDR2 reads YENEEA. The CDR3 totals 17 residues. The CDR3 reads CASSRRGWTFSGNTIYF. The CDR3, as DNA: TGTGCCAGCAGCCGTAGGGGATGGACATTCTCTGGAAACACCATATATTTT.

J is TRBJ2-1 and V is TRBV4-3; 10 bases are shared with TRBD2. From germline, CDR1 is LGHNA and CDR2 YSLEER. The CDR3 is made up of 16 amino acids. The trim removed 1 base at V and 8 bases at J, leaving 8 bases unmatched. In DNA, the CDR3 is TGCGCCAGCAGCCAAGTTCCTAGCGGGAGCCTCCATGAGCAGTTCTTC. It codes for CASSQVPSGSLHEQFF.

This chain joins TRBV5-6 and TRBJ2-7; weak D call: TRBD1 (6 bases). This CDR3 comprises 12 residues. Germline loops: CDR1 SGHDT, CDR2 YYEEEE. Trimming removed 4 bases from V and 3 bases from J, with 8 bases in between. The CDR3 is CASSGGHYEQYF. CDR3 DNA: TGTGCCAGCAGCGGGGGCCACTACGAGCAGTACTTC.

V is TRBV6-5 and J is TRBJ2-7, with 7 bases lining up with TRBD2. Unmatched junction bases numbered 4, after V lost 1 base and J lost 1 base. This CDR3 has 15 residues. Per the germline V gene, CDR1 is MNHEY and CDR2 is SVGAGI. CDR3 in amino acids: CASSYFSGVSYEQYF. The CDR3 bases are TGTGCCAGCAGTTACTTCAGCGGGGTTTCCTACGAGCAGTACTTC.

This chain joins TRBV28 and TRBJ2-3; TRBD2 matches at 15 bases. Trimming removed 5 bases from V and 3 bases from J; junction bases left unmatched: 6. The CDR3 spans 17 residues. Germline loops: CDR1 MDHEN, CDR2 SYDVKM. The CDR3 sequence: CASSPSGTSGGTDTQYF. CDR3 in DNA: TGTGCCAGCAGTCCTTCCGGGACTAGCGGGGGGACAGATACGCAGTATTTT.

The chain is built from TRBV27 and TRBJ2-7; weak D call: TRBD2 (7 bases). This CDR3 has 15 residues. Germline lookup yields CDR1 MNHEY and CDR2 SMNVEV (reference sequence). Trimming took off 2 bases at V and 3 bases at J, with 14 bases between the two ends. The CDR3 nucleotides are TGTGCCAGCAGTTTAGGGGGGGCAGGTCTCTACGAGCAGTACTTC. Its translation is CASSLGGAGLYEQYF.

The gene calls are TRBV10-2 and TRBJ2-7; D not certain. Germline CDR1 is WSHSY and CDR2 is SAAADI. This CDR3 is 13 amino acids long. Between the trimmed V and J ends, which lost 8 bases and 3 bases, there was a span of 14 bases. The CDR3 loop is CASVELPGYEQYF. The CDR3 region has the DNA TGCGCCAGCGTTGAACTGCCCGGCTACGAGCAGTACTTC.

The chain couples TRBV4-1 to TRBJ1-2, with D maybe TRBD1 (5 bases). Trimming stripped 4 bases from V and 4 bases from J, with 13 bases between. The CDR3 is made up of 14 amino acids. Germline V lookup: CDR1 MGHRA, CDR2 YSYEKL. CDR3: CASSPLGDFYGYTF. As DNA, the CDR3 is TGCGCCAGCAGCCCCCTTGGGGACTTCTATGGCTACACCTTC.

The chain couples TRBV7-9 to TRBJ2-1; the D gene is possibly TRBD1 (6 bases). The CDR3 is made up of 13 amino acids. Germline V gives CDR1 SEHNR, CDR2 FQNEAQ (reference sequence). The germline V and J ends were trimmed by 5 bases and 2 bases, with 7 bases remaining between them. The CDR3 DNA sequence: TGTGCCAGCAGCAGGGACACCTACAATGAGCAGTTCTTC. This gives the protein CASSRDTYNEQFF.

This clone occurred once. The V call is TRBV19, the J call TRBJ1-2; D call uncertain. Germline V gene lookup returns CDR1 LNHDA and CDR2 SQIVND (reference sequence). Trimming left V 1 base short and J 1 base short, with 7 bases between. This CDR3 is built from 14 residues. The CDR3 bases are TGTGCCAGTAGTATAGCCAGCGATAACTATGGCTACACCTTC. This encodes CASSIASDNYGYTF.

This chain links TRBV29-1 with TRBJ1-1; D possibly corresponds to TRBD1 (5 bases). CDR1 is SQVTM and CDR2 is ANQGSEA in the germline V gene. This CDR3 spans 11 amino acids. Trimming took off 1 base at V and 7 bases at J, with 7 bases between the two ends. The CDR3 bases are TGCAGCGTTGAAGTGGGGCTTGAAGCTTTCTTT. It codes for CSVEVGLEAFF.

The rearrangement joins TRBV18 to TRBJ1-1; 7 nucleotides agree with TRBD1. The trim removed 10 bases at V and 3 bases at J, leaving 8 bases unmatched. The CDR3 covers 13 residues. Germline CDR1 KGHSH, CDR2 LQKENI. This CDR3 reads CATSNRGDTEAFF. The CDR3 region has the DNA TGTGCCACCAGTAACAGGGGCGACACTGAAGCTTTCTTT.

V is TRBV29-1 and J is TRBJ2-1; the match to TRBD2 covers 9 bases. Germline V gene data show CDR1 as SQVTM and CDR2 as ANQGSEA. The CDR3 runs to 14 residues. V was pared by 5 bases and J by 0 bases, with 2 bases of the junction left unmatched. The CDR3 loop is CSVSGGSSYNEQFF. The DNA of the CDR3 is TGCAGCGTTAGCGGGGGGAGCTCCTACAATGAGCAGTTCTTC.

The CDR3 bases are TGTGCCAGCAGCCCATTACGCGGGGGGCCTAACACCGGGGAGCTGTTTTTT. It encodes CASSPLRGGPNTGELFF. The V gene is TRBV9, the J gene TRBJ2-2, with 8 bases matching TRBD2. Germline V CDR1 and CDR2: SGDLS, YYNGEE. CDR3 length equals 17 residues. Trimming took 4 bases from V and 2 from J; bases not matched to a gene: 10.

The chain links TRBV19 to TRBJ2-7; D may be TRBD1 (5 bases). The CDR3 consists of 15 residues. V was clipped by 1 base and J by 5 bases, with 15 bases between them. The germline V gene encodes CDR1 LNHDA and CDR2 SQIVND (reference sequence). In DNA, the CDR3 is TGTGCCAGTAGTATAGGGGCAGGGTCTGGGGACGAGCAGTACTTC. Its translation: CASSIGAGSGDEQYF.

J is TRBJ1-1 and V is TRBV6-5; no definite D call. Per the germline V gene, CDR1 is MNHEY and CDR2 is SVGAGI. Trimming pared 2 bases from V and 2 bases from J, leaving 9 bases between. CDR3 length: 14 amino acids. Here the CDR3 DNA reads TGTGCCAGCAGTTACGGTAGGAGTAACACTGAAGCTTTCTTT. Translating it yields CASSYGRSNTEAFF.

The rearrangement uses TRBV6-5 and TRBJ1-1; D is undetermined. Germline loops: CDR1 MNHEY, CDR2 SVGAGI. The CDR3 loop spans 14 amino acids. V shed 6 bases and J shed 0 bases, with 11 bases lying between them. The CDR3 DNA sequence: TGTGCCAGCAGGGATAGCGTCCTGAACACTGAAGCTTTCTTT. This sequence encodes CASRDSVLNTEAFF.

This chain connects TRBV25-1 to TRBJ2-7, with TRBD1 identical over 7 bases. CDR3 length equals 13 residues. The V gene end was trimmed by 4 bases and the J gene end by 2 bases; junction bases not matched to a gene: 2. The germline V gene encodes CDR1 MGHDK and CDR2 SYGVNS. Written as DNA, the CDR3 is TGTGCCAGCAGTGGACAGGGAACCTACGAGCAGTACTTC. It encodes CASSGQGTYEQYF.